These T cell receptor beta chains were read from a single sample in a study of blood T cell repertoires in COVID-19. This table comes from immunoSEQ multiplex PCR, and its TCRdb copy is limited to in-frame clones, with some not included. Of 150,000 to 170,000 clones in the sample, roughly four fifths were seen once. Sequenced input: peripheral blood. The receptors stem from a woman of 80 years or more with acute or convalescent COVID-19. CDR3s include the opening cysteine and the closing phenylalanine or tryptophan. D genes are given only for firm matches. Only part of the rows carry a size: once, few, many, or a class if the clone is expanded.

cdr3_aa: CASSLDGTGNTEAFF
cdr3_nt: TGTGCCAGCAGCTTGGACGGGACAGGGAACACTGAAGCTTTCTTT
v_call: TRBV11-2
clone_size: NA
d_call: TRBD1
j_call: TRBJ1-1

cdr3_aa: CASSLFGQGAIAEQYF
cdr3_nt: TGTGCCAGCAGTTTGTTCGGACAGGGGGCTATCGCCGAGCAGTACTTC
v_call: TRBV27
clone_size: NA
d_call: TRBD1
j_call: TRBJ2-7

cdr3_aa: CASSQVDVQGRHF
cdr3_nt: TGTGCCAGCAGCCAAGTGGACGTTCAGGGAAGGCACTTC
v_call: TRBV4-2
clone_size: NA
d_call: NA
j_call: TRBJ2-7

cdr3_aa: CASSYGQGAEQFF
cdr3_nt: TGCGCCAGCAGCTATGGACAGGGGGCTGAGCAGTTCTTC
v_call: TRBV5-1
clone_size: NA
d_call: TRBD1
j_call: TRBJ2-1

cdr3_aa: CASSLGPRGSTDTQYF
cdr3_nt: TGTGCCAGCAGCCTAGGGCCTCGGGGAAGCACAGATACGCAGTATTTT
v_call: TRBV7-8
clone_size: once
d_call: NA
j_call: TRBJ2-3

cdr3_aa: CAWSRDSNTEAFF
cdr3_nt: TGTGCCTGGTCCCGGGACAGCAACACTGAAGCTTTCTTT
v_call: TRBV30
clone_size: few
d_call: TRBD1
j_call: TRBJ1-1

cdr3_aa: CAISEMAGVNQPQHF
cdr3_nt: TGTGCCATCAGTGAGATGGCGGGGGTCAATCAGCCCCAGCATTTT
v_call: TRBV10-3
clone_size: once
d_call: NA
j_call: TRBJ1-5

cdr3_aa: CASGLDENEQFF
cdr3_nt: TGTGCTAGTGGTTTGGACGAGAATGAGCAGTTCTTC
v_call: TRBV12-5
clone_size: NA
d_call: NA
j_call: TRBJ2-1

cdr3_aa: CAWSRGEGEQYF
cdr3_nt: TGTGCCTGGAGTAGGGGGGAGGGAGAGCAGTACTTC
v_call: TRBV30
clone_size: NA
d_call: NA
j_call: TRBJ2-7

cdr3_aa: CASSDPGQGGSNYGYTF
cdr3_nt: TGTGCCAGCAGTGACCCGGGACAGGGAGGCTCTAACTATGGCTACACCTTC
v_call: TRBV25-1
clone_size: NA
d_call: TRBD1
j_call: TRBJ1-2

cdr3_aa: CASSLGNGGDYGYTF
cdr3_nt: TGTGCCAGCAGCCTCGGCAACGGCGGAGACTATGGCTACACCTTC
v_call: TRBV3-1/TRBV3-2
clone_size: NA
d_call: NA
j_call: TRBJ1-2

cdr3_aa: CASSTGTDYGYTF
cdr3_nt: TGTGCCAGCAGTACCGGGACAGACTATGGCTACACCTTC
v_call: TRBV12-3/TRBV12-4
clone_size: NA
d_call: TRBD1
j_call: TRBJ1-2

cdr3_aa: CASSLARGLTDTQYF
cdr3_nt: TGTGCCAGCAGCTTAGCAAGGGGGCTCACAGATACGCAGTATTTT
v_call: TRBV7-2
clone_size: once
d_call: TRBD1
j_call: TRBJ2-3

cdr3_aa: CASTRDYNADTQYF
cdr3_nt: TGTGCCAGCACCCGGGACTACAACGCAGATACGCAGTATTTT
v_call: TRBV6-5
clone_size: NA
d_call: TRBD2
j_call: TRBJ2-3

cdr3_aa: CASSYLDWSNSPLHF
cdr3_nt: TGTGCCAGCAGTTACCTGGACTGGAGTAATTCACCCCTCCACTTT
v_call: TRBV6-2/TRBV6-3
clone_size: once
d_call: NA
j_call: TRBJ1-6

cdr3_aa: CASSQWGRDKSSYEQYF
cdr3_nt: TGTGCCAGCAGCCAATGGGGCCGGGACAAAAGCTCCTACGAGCAGTACTTC
v_call: TRBV14
clone_size: once
d_call: NA
j_call: TRBJ2-7

cdr3_aa: CASSYSTGQLTGELFF
cdr3_nt: TGTGCCAGCAGTTACTCGACTGGACAGCTCACCGGGGAGCTGTTTTTT
v_call: TRBV6-5
clone_size: NA
d_call: NA
j_call: TRBJ2-2

cdr3_aa: CASSMDRGDNNEQFF
cdr3_nt: TGTGCCAGTAGTATGGACAGGGGGGACAACAATGAGCAGTTCTTC
v_call: TRBV19
clone_size: NA
d_call: TRBD1
j_call: TRBJ2-1

cdr3_aa: CASSFVGGANQETQYF
cdr3_nt: TGTGCCAGCAGCTTTGTCGGGGGGGCGAACCAAGAGACCCAGTACTTC
v_call: TRBV7-2
clone_size: NA
d_call: TRBD2
j_call: TRBJ2-5

cdr3_aa: CASSLGGQAYGYTF
cdr3_nt: TGTGCCAGCAGCTTAGGGGGACAGGCATATGGCTACACCTTC
v_call: TRBV7-8
clone_size: NA
d_call: TRBD1
j_call: TRBJ1-2

cdr3_aa: CASSRPSSSYNEQFF
cdr3_nt: TGTGCCAGCAGTCGTCCCTCGAGCTCCTACAATGAGCAGTTCTTC
v_call: TRBV28
clone_size: NA
d_call: NA
j_call: TRBJ2-1

cdr3_aa: CASSRDTNTGELFF
cdr3_nt: TGTGCCAGCAGCCGAGACACGAACACCGGGGAGCTGTTTTTT
v_call: TRBV6-2/TRBV6-3
clone_size: few
d_call: NA
j_call: TRBJ2-2

cdr3_aa: CASSASAETQYF
cdr3_nt: TGTGCCAGCAGCGCGAGCGCGGAGACCCAGTACTTC
v_call: TRBV7-2
clone_size: NA
d_call: NA
j_call: TRBJ2-5

cdr3_aa: CATTVVPGNTIYF
cdr3_nt: TGTGCCACAACAGTAGTTCCTGGAAACACCATATATTTT
v_call: TRBV19
clone_size: NA
d_call: NA
j_call: TRBJ1-3

cdr3_aa: CASSAGTGGPGGEQYF
cdr3_nt: TGTGCCAGCAGCGCGGGGACAGGGGGCCCTGGGGGCGAGCAGTACTTC
v_call: TRBV9
clone_size: NA
d_call: TRBD1
j_call: TRBJ2-7

cdr3_aa: CASSLSTHDYGYTF
cdr3_nt: TGTGCCAGCAGCTTATCTACGCACGACTATGGCTACACCTTC
v_call: TRBV7-8
clone_size: NA
d_call: NA
j_call: TRBJ1-2

cdr3_aa: CASSLGTLAGADTQYF
cdr3_nt: TGTGCCAGCAGCTTAGGGACCCTAGCGGGAGCAGATACGCAGTATTTT
v_call: TRBV11-2
clone_size: NA
d_call: TRBD2
j_call: TRBJ2-3

cdr3_aa: CASSQPGLVLAGEQFF
cdr3_nt: TGTGCCAGCAGCCAACCGGGACTAGTTCTTGCGGGTGAGCAGTTCTTC
v_call: TRBV4-2
clone_size: NA
d_call: TRBD2
j_call: TRBJ2-1

cdr3_aa: CASGQGITHNQPQHF
cdr3_nt: TGTGCCAGTGGGCAGGGGATTACCCATAATCAGCCCCAGCATTTT
v_call: TRBV19
clone_size: NA
d_call: NA
j_call: TRBJ1-5

cdr3_aa: CASSHPGQGGNQPQHF
cdr3_nt: TGTGCCAGCAGTCATCCTGGACAGGGAGGCAATCAGCCCCAGCATTTT
v_call: TRBV2
clone_size: once
d_call: TRBD1
j_call: TRBJ1-5

cdr3_aa: CATSDSGQGNTGELFF
cdr3_nt: TGTGCCACCAGTGATTCAGGGCAGGGTAACACCGGGGAGCTGTTTTTT
v_call: TRBV24-1
clone_size: NA
d_call: NA
j_call: TRBJ2-2

cdr3_aa: CATSDSRSNGMSSYNEQFF
cdr3_nt: TGTGCCACCAGTGATTCCCGATCGAACGGGATGAGCTCCTACAATGAGCAGTTCTTC
v_call: TRBV24-1
clone_size: NA
d_call: NA
j_call: TRBJ2-1

cdr3_aa: CAWTTGNTEAFF
cdr3_nt: TGTGCCTGGACCACAGGGAACACTGAAGCTTTCTTT
v_call: TRBV30
clone_size: NA
d_call: NA
j_call: TRBJ1-1

cdr3_aa: CATSDLPGQPQFF
cdr3_nt: TGTGCCACCAGTGATTTGCCGGGACAGCCGCAGTTCTTC
v_call: TRBV24-1
clone_size: NA
d_call: TRBD1
j_call: TRBJ2-1

cdr3_aa: CASSYSIDRVETEAFF
cdr3_nt: TGTGCCAGCAGTTACTCAATCGACAGGGTAGAGACTGAAGCTTTCTTT
v_call: TRBV6-2/TRBV6-3
clone_size: NA
d_call: TRBD1
j_call: TRBJ1-1

cdr3_aa: CASSVDTSGRSYNEQFF
cdr3_nt: TGTGCCAGCAGCGTAGATACTAGCGGGCGATCCTACAATGAGCAGTTCTTC
v_call: TRBV9
clone_size: NA
d_call: TRBD2
j_call: TRBJ2-1

cdr3_aa: CSVGTGQRDTQYF
cdr3_nt: TGCAGCGTTGGGACAGGGCAAAGAGATACGCAGTATTTT
v_call: TRBV29-1
clone_size: NA
d_call: TRBD1
j_call: TRBJ2-3

cdr3_aa: CASSPRPGKEETQYF
cdr3_nt: TGTGCCAGCTCACCACGGCCAGGGAAGGAGGAGACCCAGTACTTC
v_call: TRBV18
clone_size: few
d_call: NA
j_call: TRBJ2-5

cdr3_aa: CASSQPGVNYGYTF
cdr3_nt: TGTGCCAGCAGCCAACCCGGGGTTAACTATGGCTACACCTTC
v_call: TRBV3-1/TRBV3-2
clone_size: NA
d_call: NA
j_call: TRBJ1-2

cdr3_aa: CASSQGQGYQPQHF
cdr3_nt: TGTGCCAGCAGCCAAGGACAGGGGTATCAGCCCCAGCATTTT
v_call: TRBV3-1/TRBV3-2
clone_size: NA
d_call: TRBD1
j_call: TRBJ1-5

cdr3_aa: CASRDRGITNYGYTF
cdr3_nt: TGCGCCAGCAGGGACAGGGGGATCACTAACTATGGCTACACCTTC
v_call: TRBV5-1
clone_size: NA
d_call: TRBD1
j_call: TRBJ1-2

cdr3_aa: CASSPTTRRFEAFF
cdr3_nt: TGTGCCAGTAGTCCAACGACACGCCGCTTTGAAGCTTTCTTT
v_call: TRBV19
clone_size: NA
d_call: NA
j_call: TRBJ1-1

cdr3_aa: CASSLLAGGQETQYF
cdr3_nt: TGTGCCAGCAGCTTACTCGCGGGGGGACAAGAGACCCAGTACTTC
v_call: TRBV7-3
clone_size: NA
d_call: TRBD2
j_call: TRBJ2-5

cdr3_aa: CASSPTVQENEAFF
cdr3_nt: TGTGCCAGCAGCCCGACGGTACAGGAGAATGAAGCTTTCTTT
v_call: TRBV6-5
clone_size: NA
d_call: NA
j_call: TRBJ1-1

cdr3_aa: CAWSPGQGDWVDTEAFF
cdr3_nt: TGTGCCTGGAGCCCGGGACAGGGTGATTGGGTCGACACTGAAGCTTTCTTT
v_call: TRBV30
clone_size: NA
d_call: TRBD1
j_call: TRBJ1-1